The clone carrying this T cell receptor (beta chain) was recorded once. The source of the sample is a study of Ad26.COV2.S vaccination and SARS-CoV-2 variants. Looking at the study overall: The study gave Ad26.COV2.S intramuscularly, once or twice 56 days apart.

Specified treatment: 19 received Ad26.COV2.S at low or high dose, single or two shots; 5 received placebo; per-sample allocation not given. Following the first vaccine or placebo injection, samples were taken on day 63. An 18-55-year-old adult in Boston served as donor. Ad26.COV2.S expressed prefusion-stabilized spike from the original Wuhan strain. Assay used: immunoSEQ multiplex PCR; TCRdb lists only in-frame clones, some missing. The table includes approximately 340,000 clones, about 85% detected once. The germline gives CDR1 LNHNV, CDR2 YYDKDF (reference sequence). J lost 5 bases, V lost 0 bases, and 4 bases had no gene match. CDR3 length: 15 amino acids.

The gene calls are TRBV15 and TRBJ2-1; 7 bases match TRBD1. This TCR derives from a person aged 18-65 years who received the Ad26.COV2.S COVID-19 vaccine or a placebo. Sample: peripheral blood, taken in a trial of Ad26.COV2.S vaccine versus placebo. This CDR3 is CATSRDPDRHNEQFF. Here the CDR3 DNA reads TGTGCCACCAGCAGAGATCCGGACAGGCACAATGAGCAGTTCTTC. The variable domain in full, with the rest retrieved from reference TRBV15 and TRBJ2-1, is DAMVIQNPRYQVTQFGKPVTLSCSQTLNHNVMYWYQQKSSQAPKLLFHYYDKDFNNEADTPDNFQSRRPNTSFCFLDIRSPGLGDTAMYLCATSRDPDRHNEQFFGPGTRLTVL.